This TCR beta chain was observed in a study of breast tumors, draining lymph nodes, adjacent tissues. Study-level findings and limits: Data fit most tumor T cells coming from lymph node, expanding in tumor. Tumor T cell lymph node origin was a supported hypothesis, not proven.

Concerning this clonotype: The target antigen is unknown. Just one base apart from a much larger clone, this may be a read error.

Samples came from axillary lymph nodes draining the breast cancer. TCRdb itself ran the multiplex PCR reads through MiXCR, one entry per CDR3 protein. Of some 140,000 distinct CDR3 sequences in the sample, 20% to 25% were seen once. This CDR3 has 15 amino acids. Germline values: CDR1 SNHLY, CDR2 FYNNEI. Sequencing input: axillary lymph node tissue. The sequence was collected from a female donor with breast cancer. Some clones in this sample may be carry-over from other donors' samples. V and J are TRBV2 and TRBJ2-1; 7 bases are shared with TRBD2. The CDR3 nucleotides are TGTGCCAGCAGTAAGACTAGCCGTGTGTTAAATGAGCAGTCCTTC. Residues: CASSKTSRVLNEQSF.